This T cell receptor (beta chain) was found in a study of regulatory T cells in long-lasting Graves disease. Findings and caveats of the study: Those with persistent disease had in common more public clonotypes (2,741) than new patients (more than 900). Study was limited to peripheral blood, excluding thyroid tissue.

Worth noting for this clonotype: Its antigen is not identified.

Germline V gene lookup returns CDR1 SQVTM and CDR2 ANQGSEA. The length of the CDR3 is 16 residues. Trimming left V 5 bases short and J 3 bases short, with 22 bases between. For TCR beta, libraries came from iRepertoire HTBI primers and Arm-PCR of CDR3 regions. TCRdb used MiXCR to reprocess the multiplex PCR reads, holding one entry per CDR3 protein. The table records 500,000 to 800,000 distinct CDR3 sequences, around 30% of them present only once. Time point defined: persistent/refractory GD, antithyroid drugs over 5 years with positive TRAb. PBMCs were the source of the RNA used for TCR sequencing. The chain joins TRBV29-1 to TRBJ2-5; the D gene is possibly TRBD2 (6 bases). This TCR came from a female donor with Graves disease. The starting material was peripheral blood mononuclear cells (PBMCs), obtained when the disease was refractory, from a patient treated with antithyroid drugs. For the CDR3, the DNA is TGCAGCGTTCGTCCCTTCCTAGCGAGTATCGAAGAGACCCAGTACTTC. It encodes CSVRPFLASIEETQYF.